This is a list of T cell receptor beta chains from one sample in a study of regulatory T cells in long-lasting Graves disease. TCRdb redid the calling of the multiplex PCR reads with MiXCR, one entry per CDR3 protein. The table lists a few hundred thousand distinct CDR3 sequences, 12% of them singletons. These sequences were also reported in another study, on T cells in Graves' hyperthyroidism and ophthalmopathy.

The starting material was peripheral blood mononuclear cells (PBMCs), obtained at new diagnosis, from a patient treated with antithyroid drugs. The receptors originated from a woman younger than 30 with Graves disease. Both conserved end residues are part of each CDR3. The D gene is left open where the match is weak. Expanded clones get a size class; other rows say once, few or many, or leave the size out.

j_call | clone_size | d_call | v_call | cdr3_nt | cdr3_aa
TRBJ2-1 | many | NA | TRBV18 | TGTGCCAGCTCACCAGCTCGACAGGAGTACAATGAGCAGTTCTTC | CASSPARQEYNEQFF
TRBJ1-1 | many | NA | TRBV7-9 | TGTGCCAGCCGGAGAGAGGGGACTGAAGCTTTCTTT | CASRREGTEAFF
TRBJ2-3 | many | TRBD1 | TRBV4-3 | TGCGCCAGCAGCCTTCAGGCCGACAGGGGGCTCACAGATACGCAGTATTTT | CASSLQADRGLTDTQYF
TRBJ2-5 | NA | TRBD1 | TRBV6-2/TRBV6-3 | TGTGCCAGCAGTTATCTGAGGGGGCGACCCCCCCCGATCGAGTTCTTC | CASSYLRGRPPPIEFF
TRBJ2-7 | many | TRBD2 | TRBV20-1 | TGCAGTGCTAGTGGCGTAGCGGGGTCCTACGACGAGCAGTACTTC | CSASGVAGSYDEQYF
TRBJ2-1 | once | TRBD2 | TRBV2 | TGTGCCAGCAGTCTATACCTAGCGGGAGCTGGTAATGAGCAGTTCTTC | CASSLYLAGAGNEQFF
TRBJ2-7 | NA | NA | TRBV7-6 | TGTGCCAGCAGCCCGGGACGGAGCTCCTACGAGCAGTACTTC | CASSPGRSSYEQYF
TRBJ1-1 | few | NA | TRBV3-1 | TGTGCCAGCAGCCAAAGAAACGGGGGAACGAGAGCTTTCTTT | CASSQRNGGTRAFF
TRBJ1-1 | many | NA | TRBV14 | TGTGCCAGCAGCCAAGGATGGATTGTTGAAGCTTTCTTT | CASSQGWIVEAFF
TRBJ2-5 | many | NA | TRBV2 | TGTGCCACCACCAAGAGCCAACCACAAGAGACCCAGTACTTC | CATTKSQPQETQYF
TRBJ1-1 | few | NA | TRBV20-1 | TGCAGTGCTAGTTCGTTGTTACGGGGGTACACTGAAGCTTTCTTT | CSASSLLRGYTEAFF
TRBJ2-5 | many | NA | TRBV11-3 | TGTGCCAGCAGCTTAGGAGACCAAGAGACCCAGTACTTC | CASSLGDQETQYF
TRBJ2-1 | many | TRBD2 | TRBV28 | TGTGCCAGCAGTTTCGGACTAGCGGGACACAATGAGCAGTTCTTC | CASSFGLAGHNEQFF
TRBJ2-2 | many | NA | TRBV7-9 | TGTGCCAGCAGCTTTAAAGCCGGGGAGCTGTTTTTT | CASSFKAGELFF